The rows below give T cell receptor beta chains drawn from one sample of a study of chronic HIV infection and antiretroviral therapy. Using its own MiXCR run on the 5' RACE reads, TCRdb lists one record per CDR3 protein. This sample has 39,000 or so distinct CDR3 sequences, with around 8.7% found just once. Sequencing input: peripheral blood. These receptors all come from an adult who had HIV and had not received antiretroviral therapy, or was an uninfected healthy control (not recorded which). The CDR3 runs from the conserved cysteine through the conserved F or W. D genes are given only for firm matches. The size entry is marked missing in some rows and otherwise reads once, few, many or a size class.

D gene: .
J gene: TRBJ2-7
CDR3 length: 14
clone size: many
V gene: TRBV28
CDR3 protein: CASSLRGGSYEQYF
CDR3 DNA: TGTGCCAGCAGTTTAAGAGGGGGCTCCTACGAGCAGTACTTC

D gene: .
J gene: TRBJ1-2
CDR3 length: 14
clone size: many
V gene: TRBV5-5
CDR3 protein: CASSPTPTNYGYTF
CDR3 DNA: TGTGCCAGCAGCCCCACACCGACTAACTATGGCTACACCTTC

D gene: .
J gene: TRBJ2-6
CDR3 length: 14
clone size: .
V gene: TRBV5-1
CDR3 protein: CASSLGAGANVLTF
CDR3 DNA: TGCGCCAGCAGCTTGGGGGCCGGGGCCAACGTCCTGACTTTC

D gene: .
J gene: TRBJ2-2
CDR3 length: 16
clone size: .
V gene: TRBV7-9
CDR3 protein: CASRQTGTALTGELFF
CDR3 DNA: TGTGCCAGCAGGCAAACCGGGACTGCCCTCACCGGGGAGCTGTTTTTT

D gene: .
J gene: TRBJ2-5
CDR3 length: 15
clone size: few
V gene: TRBV15
CDR3 protein: CATSRGPGVQETQYF
CDR3 DNA: TGTGCCACCAGCAGAGGACCGGGGGTCCAAGAGACCCAGTACTTC

D gene: TRBD1
J gene: TRBJ2-1
CDR3 length: 12
clone size: .
V gene: TRBV5-1
CDR3 protein: CASSRDSNEQFF
CDR3 DNA: TGCGCCAGCAGCCGGGACAGCAATGAGCAGTTCTTC

D gene: TRBD2
J gene: TRBJ2-5
CDR3 length: 14
clone size: .
V gene: TRBV28
CDR3 protein: CASSRTSGQETQYF
CDR3 DNA: TGTGCCAGCAGCCGTACTAGCGGCCAAGAGACCCAGTACTTC

D gene: .
J gene: TRBJ2-5
CDR3 length: 14
clone size: few
V gene: TRBV12-3/TRBV12-4
CDR3 protein: CASSLSQYQETQYF
CDR3 DNA: TGTGCCAGCAGTTTATCACAGTACCAAGAGACCCAGTACTTC

D gene: TRBD2
J gene: TRBJ2-7
CDR3 length: 15
clone size: few
V gene: TRBV2
CDR3 protein: CASRIAGVALWEQYF
CDR3 DNA: TGTGCCAGCAGGATAGCGGGAGTCGCCCTCTGGGAGCAGTACTTC

D gene: .
J gene: TRBJ2-3
CDR3 length: 19
clone size: many
V gene: TRBV5-1
CDR3 protein: CASSLAPTRAQPSTDTQYF
CDR3 DNA: TGCGCCAGCAGCTTGGCACCAACACGAGCGCAGCCTAGCACAGATACGCAGTATTTT

D gene: .
J gene: TRBJ1-5
CDR3 length: 16
clone size: many
V gene: TRBV29-1
CDR3 protein: CSVEDELQRSNQPQHF
CDR3 DNA: TGCAGCGTTGAAGACGAACTCCAAAGGAGCAATCAGCCCCAGCATTTT

D gene: .
J gene: TRBJ2-1
CDR3 length: 12
clone size: many
V gene: TRBV11-2
CDR3 protein: CASRSSYNEQFF
CDR3 DNA: TGTGCCAGCAGGAGCTCCTACAATGAGCAGTTCTTC

D gene: .
J gene: TRBJ2-4
CDR3 length: 15
clone size: .
V gene: TRBV5-6
CDR3 protein: CASSLRGSTKNIQYF
CDR3 DNA: TGTGCCAGCAGCTTACGAGGATCGACCAAAAACATTCAGTACTTC

D gene: .
J gene: TRBJ2-5
CDR3 length: 15
clone size: many
V gene: TRBV12-3/TRBV12-4
CDR3 protein: CASSPRPGPQETQYF
CDR3 DNA: TGTGCCAGCAGTCCCCGACCGGGCCCCCAAGAGACCCAGTACTTC

D gene: .
J gene: TRBJ1-5
CDR3 length: 14
clone size: .
V gene: TRBV27
CDR3 protein: CASSPRRRNQPQHF
CDR3 DNA: TGTGCCAGCAGTCCTCGGCGGCGCAATCAGCCCCAGCATTTT

D gene: .
J gene: TRBJ2-1
CDR3 length: 14
clone size: many
V gene: TRBV24-1
CDR3 protein: CATSLGLSYNEQFF
CDR3 DNA: TGTGCCACCAGTCTCGGGTTATCCTACAATGAGCAGTTCTTC

D gene: .
J gene: TRBJ1-2
CDR3 length: 14
clone size: .
V gene: TRBV27
CDR3 protein: CASSRKPHIGGYTF
CDR3 DNA: TGTGCCAGCAGTAGAAAACCCCACATTGGTGGCTACACCTTC

D gene: .
J gene: TRBJ2-3
CDR3 length: 9
clone size: .
V gene: TRBV29-1
CDR3 protein: CSGGNTQYF
CDR3 DNA: TGCAGCGGCGGGAACACGCAGTATTTT

D gene: .
J gene: TRBJ2-5
CDR3 length: 15
clone size: many
V gene: TRBV7-2
CDR3 protein: CASSWNPALAQTQYF
CDR3 DNA: TGTGCCAGCAGCTGGAATCCCGCTTTGGCGCAGACCCAGTACTTC

D gene: .
J gene: TRBJ2-3
CDR3 length: 13
clone size: .
V gene: TRBV29-1
CDR3 protein: CSVRRGSTDTQYF
CDR3 DNA: TGCAGCGTTCGCCGGGGCAGCACAGATACGCAGTATTTT

D gene: .
J gene: TRBJ2-7
CDR3 length: 13
clone size: .
V gene: TRBV2
CDR3 protein: CASNPDRAYEQYF
CDR3 DNA: TGTGCCAGCAACCCGGACAGAGCCTACGAGCAGTACTTC

D gene: TRBD1
J gene: TRBJ1-1
CDR3 length: 14
clone size: .
V gene: TRBV29-1
CDR3 protein: CSVEGDRGDTEAFF
CDR3 DNA: TGCAGCGTTGAAGGGGACAGGGGGGATACTGAAGCTTTCTTT

D gene: .
J gene: TRBJ1-5
CDR3 length: 14
clone size: many
V gene: TRBV5-8
CDR3 protein: CASSLYRANQPQHF
CDR3 DNA: TGTGCCAGCAGCCTTTACAGGGCCAATCAGCCCCAGCATTTT

D gene: .
J gene: TRBJ2-7
CDR3 length: 13
clone size: .
V gene: TRBV2
CDR3 protein: CASSEQGPRSLYF
CDR3 DNA: TGTGCCAGCAGTGAGCAGGGACCTCGTTCCTTGTACTTC

D gene: .
J gene: TRBJ2-2
CDR3 length: 13
clone size: many
V gene: TRBV4-3
CDR3 protein: CASSQGWAGELFF
CDR3 DNA: TGCGCCAGCAGCCAAGGATGGGCCGGGGAGCTGTTTTTT

D gene: TRBD1
J gene: TRBJ2-2
CDR3 length: 13
clone size: few
V gene: TRBV2
CDR3 protein: CASSGQVTGELFF
CDR3 DNA: TGTGCCAGCTCGGGACAGGTCACCGGGGAGCTGTTTTTT

D gene: .
J gene: TRBJ2-2
CDR3 length: 13
clone size: few
V gene: TRBV6-4
CDR3 protein: CASSETDSGELFF
CDR3 DNA: TGTGCCAGCAGTGAAACGGACAGCGGGGAGCTGTTTTTT

D gene: TRBD1
J gene: TRBJ2-7
CDR3 length: 15
clone size: medium-sized
V gene: TRBV27
CDR3 protein: CASSSSGQVYYEQYF
CDR3 DNA: TGTGCCAGCAGTTCATCGGGACAGGTGTACTACGAGCAGTACTTC

D gene: .
J gene: TRBJ1-5
CDR3 length: 14
clone size: many
V gene: TRBV6-2/TRBV6-3
CDR3 protein: CASRRGYSNQPQHF
CDR3 DNA: TGTGCCAGCAGACGGGGATATAGCAATCAGCCCCAGCATTTT

D gene: .
J gene: TRBJ2-3
CDR3 length: 16
clone size: .
V gene: TRBV5-1
CDR3 protein: CASSSHPGVRTDTQYF
CDR3 DNA: TGCGCCAGCAGCTCCCACCCGGGGGTACGGACAGATACGCAGTATTTT

D gene: TRBD1
J gene: TRBJ2-3
CDR3 length: 15
clone size: .
V gene: TRBV4-3
CDR3 protein: CASSQDGQDTDTQYF
CDR3 DNA: TGCGCCAGCAGCCAAGACGGACAGGACACAGATACGCAGTATTTT

D gene: .
J gene: TRBJ2-1
CDR3 length: 13
clone size: once
V gene: TRBV3-1
CDR3 protein: CASSARGQNEQFF
CDR3 DNA: TGTGCCAGCAGCGCCCGAGGGCAGAATGAGCAGTTCTTC

D gene: .
J gene: TRBJ2-1
CDR3 length: 12
clone size: .
V gene: TRBV14
CDR3 protein: CASTMGYNEQFF
CDR3 DNA: TGTGCCAGCACAATGGGATACAATGAGCAGTTCTTC

D gene: TRBD2
J gene: TRBJ2-1
CDR3 length: 15
clone size: many
V gene: TRBV27
CDR3 protein: CASSYLAGGRNEQFF
CDR3 DNA: TGTGCCAGCAGTTACCTAGCGGGAGGGCGCAATGAGCAGTTCTTC

D gene: .
J gene: TRBJ2-7
CDR3 length: 14
clone size: many
V gene: TRBV6-5
CDR3 protein: CASSYSLRAHEQYF
CDR3 DNA: TGTGCCAGCAGTTACTCACTAAGGGCCCACGAGCAGTACTTC

D gene: .
J gene: TRBJ2-1
CDR3 length: 14
clone size: many
V gene: TRBV20-1
CDR3 protein: CSARVAISYNEQFF
CDR3 DNA: TGCAGTGCTAGAGTAGCGATCTCCTACAATGAGCAGTTCTTC

D gene: .
J gene: TRBJ2-2
CDR3 length: 18
clone size: many
V gene: TRBV27
CDR3 protein: CASTVWGRGNSPTGELFF
CDR3 DNA: TGTGCCAGCACCGTATGGGGCAGGGGAAACTCTCCCACCGGGGAGCTGTTTTTT

D gene: .
J gene: TRBJ2-3
CDR3 length: 15
clone size: .
V gene: TRBV3-1
CDR3 protein: CASSQVGSRTDTQYF
CDR3 DNA: TGTGCCAGCAGCCAAGTGGGGTCTAGAACAGATACGCAGTATTTT

D gene: TRBD2
J gene: TRBJ2-5
CDR3 length: 19
clone size: many
V gene: TRBV6-6
CDR3 protein: CASSYSALTSGSGGETQYF
CDR3 DNA: TGTGCCAGCAGTTACTCGGCCCTGACTAGCGGGAGTGGGGGGGAGACCCAGTACTTC

D gene: .
J gene: TRBJ1-1
CDR3 length: 15
clone size: many
V gene: TRBV13
CDR3 protein: CASSLETATNTEAFF
CDR3 DNA: TGTGCCAGCAGCTTAGAGACGGCAACGAACACTGAAGCTTTCTTT